This TCR beta chain was identified in a study of neurological immune-mediated disorders. 5'RACE with 10-nucleotide random UMIs generated the cDNA. Over 170 million TCR-beta sequences, together covering 15-18 subjects, were produced by every individual sequencing run that was carried out. Using its own MiXCR run on the 5' RACE reads, TCRdb lists one record per CDR3 protein. Counted here are tens of thousands of distinct CDR3 sequences, roughly 13% occurring once; the ten biggest clones make up more than 20%. Unsorted libraries were prepared from 2 million PBMCs that had been stored at -80 C. The ends were cut back, 0 bases at V and 9 bases at J, with 13 bases in the middle. The germline CDR1 and CDR2 sequences are SGHRS and YFSETQ. The CDR3 is 14 amino acids.

The clonotype was recovered from a woman aged 45-60 years with HTLV-1-associated myelopathy (HAM/TSP). Sequenced sample: PBMCs. This chain connects TRBV5-1 to TRBJ2-1; the D is unclear. CDR3 nucleotide sequence: TGCGCCAGCAGCTTGGGTTACAGTATCGGTGAGCAGTTCTTC. The encoded protein is CASSLGYSIGEQFF.